The 15 T cell receptor beta chains given below trace back to one sample, sequenced in a study of T-cell memory formation after mild COVID-19. TCRdb re-called the 5' RACE reads with MiXCR, one entry per CDR3 protein. In the table there are about 82,000 distinct CDR3 sequences, more than 12% of which are singletons. Sequenced material: PBMCs or a T cell subset sorted from them (not recorded which). Receptor source: a young man who had mild COVID-19 (a few samples of this study predate the infection). Cell type and time point are not known.

V gene TRBV7-9 combines with J gene TRBJ1-6; D gene uncertain. The CDR3 runs to 18 residues. V dropped 3 bases and J dropped 6 bases, with 21 bases sitting between them. Germline V gives CDR1 SEHNR, CDR2 FQNEAQ (reference sequence). CDR3 in DNA: TGTGCCAGCAGCTTTCCCACAGATCAAGCCCTATCTAATTCACCCCTCCACTTT. Protein: CASSFPTDQALSNSPLHF.

This chain uses TRBV2 with TRBJ2-7, with a possible D match to TRBD1 (5 bases). CDR1 and CDR2 (germline): SNHLY, FYNNEI. This CDR3 is built from 14 residues. Trimming pared 4 bases from V and 4 bases from J, leaving 14 bases between. The chain's CDR3 is CASSVRQGNYEQYF. CDR3 sequence (DNA): TGTGCCAGCAGTGTAAGGCAGGGAAATTACGAGCAGTACTTC.

This clonotype was counted only a few times. V is TRBV9 and J is TRBJ2-7; tentatively, D is TRBD1 or TRBD2 (5 bases each). This CDR3 is 15 amino acids long. The ends were cut back, 3 bases at V and 7 bases at J, with 20 bases in the middle. CDR1 is SGDLS and CDR2 is YYNGEE in the germline V gene. CDR3 DNA: TGTGCCAGCAGCGCTACCGAGGGGATAACTCGGGAGCAGTACTTC. It translates to CASSATEGITREQYF. Using reference TRBV9 and TRBJ2-7 for the parts outside the CDR3, the full variable domain is DSGVTQTPKHLITATGQRVTLRCSPRSGDLSVYWYQQSLDQGLQFLIQYYNGEERAKGNILERFSAQQFPDLHSELNLSSLELGDSALYFCASSATEGITREQYFGPGTRLTVT.

The V call is TRBV12-3 or TRBV12-4, the J call TRBJ1-3; no definite D call. The CDR3 covers 14 residues. Trimming removed 1 base at V and 0 bases at J, with 4 bases between. CDR3 DNA: TGTGCCAGCAGTTTAGGGTTCTCTGGAAACACCATATATTTT. It translates to CASSLGFSGNTIYF.

This clonotype was observed a few times. V and J are TRBV7-6 and TRBJ2-1; 9 positions agree with TRBD2. V lost 0 bases, J lost 7 bases, and 4 bases stayed unmatched. Germline values: CDR1 SGHVS, CDR2 FNYEAQ. The CDR3 spans 15 residues. CDR3 sequence: CASSLALAGQNEQFF. CDR3 DNA: TGTGCCAGCAGCTTAGCACTAGCGGGTCAGAATGAGCAGTTCTTC. Supplemented by reference TRBV7-6 and TRBJ2-1, the full variable domain reads GAGVSQSPRYKVTKRGQDVALRCDPISGHVSLYWYRQALGQGPEFLTYFNYEAQQDKSGLPNDRFSAERPEGSISTLTIQRTEQRDSAMYRCASSLALAGQNEQFFGPGTRLTVL.

In its sample, this clonotype was seen a few times. The genes are TRBV4-1 and TRBJ2-3, with 8 bases aligning to TRBD1. J was trimmed by 0 bases and V by 1 base; bases with no gene match: 9. Germline values: CDR1 MGHRA, CDR2 YSYEKL. The CDR3 sequence is 18 residues long. CDR3 bases: TGCGCCAGCAGCCAAGCTATAAGGACAGGGACGAGCACAGATACGCAGTATTTT. Translation: CASSQAIRTGTSTDTQYF.

This chain joins TRBV20-1 and TRBJ2-4; TRBD2 matches at 12 bases. CDR1 DFQATT and CDR2 SNEGSKA come from the germline V gene (reference sequence). Trimming cost V 3 bases and J 15 bases; bases outside gene matches: 12. The length of the CDR3 is 14 residues. This chain's CDR3 is CSARETSGGPWRYF. The CDR3 DNA reads TGCAGTGCTAGGGAGACTAGCGGGGGTCCCTGGCGGTACTTC.

The gene calls are TRBV18 and TRBJ1-6, with 8 bases aligning to TRBD1. This CDR3 has 16 amino acids. Per germline, CDR1 KGHSH and CDR2 LQKENI. V trimming: 2 bases; J trimming: 8 bases; junction bases outside the gene matches: 8. In DNA, the CDR3 is TGTGCCAGCTCACCAGGACGACAGGGGTACTATTCACCCCTCCACTTT. The encoded protein is CASSPGRQGYYSPLHF.

This clonotype was counted only a few times. V usage is TRBV4-1 and J usage is TRBJ2-7, with 7 bases identical to TRBD1. The J segment lost 7 bases and the V segment lost 5 bases, leaving 14 bases of the junction unmatched. CDR1 is MGHRA and CDR2 is YSYEKL in the germline V gene. The CDR3 extends over 15 amino acids. CDR3 nucleotides: TGCGCCAGCAGCACTCGGACAGGTACTCTACGAGAGCAGTACTTC. Its translation: CASSTRTGTLREQYF.

J is TRBJ2-3 and V is TRBV27; 9 bases match TRBD1. The CDR3 covers 16 residues. The germline V gene has CDR1 MNHEY and CDR2 SMNVEV (reference sequence). J lost 8 bases, V lost 0 bases, and 9 bases had no gene match. CDR3 coding DNA: TGTGCCAGCAGTTTATCACCGGGACAGGGACAGGGTACGCAGTATTTT. As protein: CASSLSPGQGQGTQYF.

This clonotype was counted only a few times. The chain is built from TRBV4-1 and TRBJ2-1; TRBD2 matches at 7 bases. The ends lost 0 bases at V and 7 bases at J; junction bases unmatched: 12. The CDR3 length is 17 residues. CDR1 and CDR2 (germline): MGHRA, YSYEKL. The CDR3 region has the DNA TGCGCCAGCAGCCAAGAGTCATACGGGGGGATTATGAATGAGCAGTTCTTC. This gives the protein CASSQESYGGIMNEQFF.

The DNA for the CDR3 is TGTGCCAGCAGTCTAGCGGGGGGGAACAATGAGCAGTTCTTC. Protein sequence: CASSLAGGNNEQFF. This chain connects TRBV6-5 to TRBJ2-1, with 12 bases lining up with TRBD2. Germline loops: CDR1 MNHEY, CDR2 SVGAGI. The CDR3 runs 14 residues. V shed 5 bases, J shed 5 bases, and the junction held 1 base outside the gene matches.

This clonotype came up a few times. The chain employs TRBV19 and TRBJ2-5; 7 nucleotides match TRBD2. With V trimmed by 7 bases and J by 0 bases, 5 bases remained unmatched. Per the germline V gene, CDR1 is LNHDA and CDR2 is SQIVND (reference sequence). The CDR3 has 14 residues. The CDR3 bases are TGTGCCAGTAATCAGCGGGGTTACCAAGAGACCCAGTACTTC. This translates into CASNQRGYQETQYF.

This clonotype was counted only a few times. The CDR3 region is CASRSTGSNYGYTF. The DNA for the CDR3 is TGTGCCAGCAGATCGACAGGATCCAACTATGGCTACACCTTC. The chain has TRBV6-5 and TRBJ1-2, with a tentative D call TRBD1 (6 bases). The CDR3 length is 14 residues. V lost 6 bases and J 2 bases, leaving 13 bases between the germline ends. Germline V gives CDR1 MNHEY, CDR2 SVGAGI.

This clonotype was seen a handful of times. V usage is TRBV4-1 and J usage is TRBJ2-7; 7 bases line up with TRBD1. Germline V gives CDR1 MGHRA, CDR2 YSYEKL. The CDR3 runs to 18 residues. J lost 6 bases, V lost 2 bases, and 19 bases had no gene match. In DNA, the CDR3 is TGCGCCAGCAGCCAACACCTTTTGGACAGGCCCCGATCGTCCGAGCAGTACTTC. Its protein is CASSQHLLDRPRSSEQYF.